This T cell receptor beta chain emerged from a study of identifying expanded T cells in peripheral blood. Per germline, CDR1 LGHNA and CDR2 YSLEER. This CDR3 has 17 residues. Trimming took off 1 base at V and 0 bases at J, with 13 bases between the two ends. Repertoires were generated with immunoSEQ multiplex PCR, while TCRdb's copy carries only in-frame clones and drops some. The sample lists about 100,000 clones, about 90% occurring once. This TCR derives from a person between 18 and 69 years old in good health. Material for sequencing was blood. This chain links TRBV4-3 with TRBJ1-5, with D tentatively TRBD1 (5 bases). DNA for the CDR3: TGCGCCAGCAGCCAAGGACAGTTCCGATATAGCAATCAGCCCCAGCATTTT. It yields the protein CASSQGQFRYSNQPQHF.